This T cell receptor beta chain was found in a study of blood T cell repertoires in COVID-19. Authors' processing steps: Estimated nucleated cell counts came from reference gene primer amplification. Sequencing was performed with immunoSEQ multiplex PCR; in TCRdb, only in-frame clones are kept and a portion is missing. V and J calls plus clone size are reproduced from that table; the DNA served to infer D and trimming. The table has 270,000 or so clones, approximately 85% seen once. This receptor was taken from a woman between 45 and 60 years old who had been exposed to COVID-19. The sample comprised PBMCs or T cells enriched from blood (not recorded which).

The CDR3 loop reads CSVEVSGGAWDTQYF. DNA of the CDR3: TGCAGCGTTGAAGTTAGCGGGGGGGCTTGGGATACGCAGTATTTT. The rearrangement uses TRBV29-1 and TRBJ2-3; 11 nucleotides align to TRBD2. Germline CDR1 is SQVTM and CDR2 is ANQGSEA. Unmatched junction bases numbered 6, after V lost 1 base and J lost 6 bases. This CDR3 has 15 amino acids.